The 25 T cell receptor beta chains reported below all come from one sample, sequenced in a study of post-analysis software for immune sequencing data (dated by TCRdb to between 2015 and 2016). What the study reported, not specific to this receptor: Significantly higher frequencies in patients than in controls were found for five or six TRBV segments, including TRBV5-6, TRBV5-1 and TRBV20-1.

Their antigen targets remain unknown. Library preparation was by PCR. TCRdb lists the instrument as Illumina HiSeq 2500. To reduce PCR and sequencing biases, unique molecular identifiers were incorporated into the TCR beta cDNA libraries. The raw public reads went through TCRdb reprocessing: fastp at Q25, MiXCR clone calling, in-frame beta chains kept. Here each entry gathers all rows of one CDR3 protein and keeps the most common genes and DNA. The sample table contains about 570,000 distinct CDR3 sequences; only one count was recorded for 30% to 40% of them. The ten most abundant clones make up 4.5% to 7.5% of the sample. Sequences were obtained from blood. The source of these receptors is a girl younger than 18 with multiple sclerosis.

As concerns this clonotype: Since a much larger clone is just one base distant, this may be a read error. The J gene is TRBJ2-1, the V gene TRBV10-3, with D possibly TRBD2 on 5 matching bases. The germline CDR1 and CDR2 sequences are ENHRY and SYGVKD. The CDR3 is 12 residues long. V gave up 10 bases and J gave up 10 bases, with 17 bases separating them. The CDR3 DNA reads TGTGCCAGCGGGCTAGGACCTCACGAGCAGTTCTTC. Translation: CASGLGPHEQFF.

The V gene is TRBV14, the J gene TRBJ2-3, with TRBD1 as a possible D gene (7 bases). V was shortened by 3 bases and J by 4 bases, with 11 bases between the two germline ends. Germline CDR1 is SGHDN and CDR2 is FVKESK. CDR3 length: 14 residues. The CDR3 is CASSQQGGSDTQYF. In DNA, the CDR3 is TGTGCCAGCAGCCAGCAGGGGGGCTCAGATACGCAGTATTTT.

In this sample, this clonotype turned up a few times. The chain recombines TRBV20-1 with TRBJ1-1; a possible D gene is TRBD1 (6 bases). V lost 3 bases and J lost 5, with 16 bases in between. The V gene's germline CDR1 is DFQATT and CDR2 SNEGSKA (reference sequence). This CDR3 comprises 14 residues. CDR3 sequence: CSASGNPGDTEAFF. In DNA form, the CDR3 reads TGCAGTGCTAGCGGGAATCCAGGGGATACTGAAGCTTTCTTT.

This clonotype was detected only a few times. This chain's CDR3 is CASSTGLAGGPREQFF. Written as DNA, the CDR3 is TGTGCCAGCAGCACGGGACTAGCGGGGGGCCCTCGGGAGCAGTTCTTC. The V gene is TRBV7-2, the J gene TRBJ2-1; TRBD2 matches 15 bases. CDR3 size: 16 residues. Germline V lookup: CDR1 SGHTA, CDR2 FQGNSA. V shed 5 bases, J shed 10 bases, and the junction held 9 bases outside the gene matches.

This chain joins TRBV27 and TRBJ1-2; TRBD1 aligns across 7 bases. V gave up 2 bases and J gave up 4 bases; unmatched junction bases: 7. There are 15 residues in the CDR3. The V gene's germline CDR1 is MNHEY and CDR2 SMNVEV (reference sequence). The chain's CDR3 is CASSLRQGECYGYTF. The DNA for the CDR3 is TGTGCCAGCAGTTTAAGACAGGGCGAGTGCTATGGCTACACCTTC.

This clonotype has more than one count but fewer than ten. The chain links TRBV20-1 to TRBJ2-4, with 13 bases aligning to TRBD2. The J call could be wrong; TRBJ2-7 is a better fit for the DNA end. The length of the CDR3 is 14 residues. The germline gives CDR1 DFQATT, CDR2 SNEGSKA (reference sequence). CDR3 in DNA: TGCAGTGCGACAAAACTAGCGGGGGGGTACGAGCAGTACTTC. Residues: CSATKLAGGYEQYF.

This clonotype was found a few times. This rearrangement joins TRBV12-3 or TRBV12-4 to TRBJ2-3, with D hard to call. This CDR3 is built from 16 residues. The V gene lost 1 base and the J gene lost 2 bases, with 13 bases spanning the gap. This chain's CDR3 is CASSLGSSGHTDTQYF. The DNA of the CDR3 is TGTGCCAGCAGTTTAGGCTCGTCAGGTCACACAGATACGCAGTATTTT.

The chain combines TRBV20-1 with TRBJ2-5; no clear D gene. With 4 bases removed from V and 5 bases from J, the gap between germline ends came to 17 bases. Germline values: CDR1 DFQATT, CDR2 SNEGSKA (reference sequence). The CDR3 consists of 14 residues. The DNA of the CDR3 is TGCAGTGCTAAACCGGGCCAGCTATGGGAGACCCAGTACTTC. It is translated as CSAKPGQLWETQYF.

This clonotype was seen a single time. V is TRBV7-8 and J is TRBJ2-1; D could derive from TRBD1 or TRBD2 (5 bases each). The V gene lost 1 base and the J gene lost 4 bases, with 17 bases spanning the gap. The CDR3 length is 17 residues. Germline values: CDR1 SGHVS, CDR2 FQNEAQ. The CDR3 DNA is TGTGCCAGCAGCTTAGGGGTGCTAGCCCAGGGATACAATGAGCAGTTCTTC. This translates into CASSLGVLAQGYNEQFF. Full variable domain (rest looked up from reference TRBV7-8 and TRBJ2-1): GAGVSQSPRYKVAKRGQDVALRCDPISGHVSLFWYQQALGQGPEFLTYFQNEAQLDKSGLPSDRFFAERPEGSVSTLKIQRTQQEDSAVYLCASSLGVLAQGYNEQFFGPGTRLTVL.

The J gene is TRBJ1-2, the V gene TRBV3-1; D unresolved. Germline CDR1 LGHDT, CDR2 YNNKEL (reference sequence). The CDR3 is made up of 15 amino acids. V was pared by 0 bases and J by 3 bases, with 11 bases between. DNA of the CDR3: TGTGCCAGCAGCCAAGAATATAACGGAGACTATGGCTACACCTTC. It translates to CASSQEYNGDYGYTF.

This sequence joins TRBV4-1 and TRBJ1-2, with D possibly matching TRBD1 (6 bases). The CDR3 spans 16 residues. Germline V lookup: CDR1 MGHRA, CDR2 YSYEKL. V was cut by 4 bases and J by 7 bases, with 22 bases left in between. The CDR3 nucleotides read TGCGCCAGCAGCCCGGCTGGAACGGACAGTCGTATTGGCTACACCTTC. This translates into CASSPAGTDSRIGYTF.

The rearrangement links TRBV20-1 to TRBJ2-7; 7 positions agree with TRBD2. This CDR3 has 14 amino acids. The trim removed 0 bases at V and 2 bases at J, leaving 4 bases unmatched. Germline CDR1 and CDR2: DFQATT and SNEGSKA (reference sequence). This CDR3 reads CSARDLSGTYEQYF. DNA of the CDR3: TGCAGTGCTAGAGATCTAAGCGGGACCTACGAGCAGTACTTC.

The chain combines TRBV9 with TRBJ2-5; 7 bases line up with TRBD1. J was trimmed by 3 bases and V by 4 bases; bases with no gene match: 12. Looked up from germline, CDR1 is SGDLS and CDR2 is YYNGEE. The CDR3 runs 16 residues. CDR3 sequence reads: CASSRYPGTAEETQYF. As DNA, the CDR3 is TGTGCCAGCAGCCGCTATCCAGGGACAGCCGAAGAGACCCAGTACTTC.

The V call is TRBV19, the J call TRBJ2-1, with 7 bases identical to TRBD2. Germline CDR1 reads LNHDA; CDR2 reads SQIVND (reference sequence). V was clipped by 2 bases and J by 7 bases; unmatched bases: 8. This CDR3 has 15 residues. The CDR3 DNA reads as TGTGCCAGTAGTATACGGGCGGGGGATGGAAATGAGCAGTTCTTC. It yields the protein CASSIRAGDGNEQFF. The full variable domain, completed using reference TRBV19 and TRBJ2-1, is DGGITQSPKYLFRKEGQNVTLSCEQNLNHDAMYWYRQDPGQGLRLIYYSQIVNDFQKGDIAEGYSVSREKKESFPLTVTSAQKNPTAFYLCASSIRAGDGNEQFFGPGTRLTVL.

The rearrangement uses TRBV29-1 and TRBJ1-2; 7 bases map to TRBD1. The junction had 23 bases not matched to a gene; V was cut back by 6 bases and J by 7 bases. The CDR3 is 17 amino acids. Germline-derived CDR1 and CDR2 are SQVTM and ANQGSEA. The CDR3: CSVITETGISPLSGYTF. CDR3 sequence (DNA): TGCAGCGTGATCACCGAGACAGGGATTAGCCCCCTAAGTGGCTACACCTTC.

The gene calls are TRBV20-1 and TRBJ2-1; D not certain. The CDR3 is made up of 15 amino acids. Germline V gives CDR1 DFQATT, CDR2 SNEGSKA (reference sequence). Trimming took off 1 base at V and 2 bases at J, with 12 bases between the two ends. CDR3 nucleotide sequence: TGCAGTGCTAGAGCCCTCAGGTTGCCCTACAATGAGCAGTTCTTC. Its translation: CSARALRLPYNEQFF.

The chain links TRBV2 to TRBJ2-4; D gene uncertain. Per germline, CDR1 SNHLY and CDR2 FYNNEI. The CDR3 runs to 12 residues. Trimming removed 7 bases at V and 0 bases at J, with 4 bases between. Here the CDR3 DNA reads TGTGCCAGCAAAGCAGCCAAAAACATTCAGTACTTC. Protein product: CASKAAKNIQYF.

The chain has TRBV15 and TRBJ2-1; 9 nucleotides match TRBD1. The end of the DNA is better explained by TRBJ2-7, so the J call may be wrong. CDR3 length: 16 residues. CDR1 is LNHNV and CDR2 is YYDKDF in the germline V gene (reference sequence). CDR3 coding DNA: TGTGCCACCAGCGCCCCCGGGACAGGGCTGGACAATGAGCAGTACTTC. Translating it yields CATSAPGTGLDNEQYF.

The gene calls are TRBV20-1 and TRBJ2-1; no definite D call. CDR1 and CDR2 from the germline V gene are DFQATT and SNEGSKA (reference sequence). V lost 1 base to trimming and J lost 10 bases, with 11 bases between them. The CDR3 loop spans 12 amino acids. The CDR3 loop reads CSARVVHGEQFF. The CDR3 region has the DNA TGCAGTGCTAGAGTGGTCCATGGAGAGCAGTTCTTC.

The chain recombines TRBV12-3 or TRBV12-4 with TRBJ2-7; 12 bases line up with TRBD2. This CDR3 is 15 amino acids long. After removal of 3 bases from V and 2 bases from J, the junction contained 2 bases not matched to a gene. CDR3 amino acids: CASSFLAGGTYEQYF. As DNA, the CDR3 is TGTGCCAGCAGTTTTCTAGCGGGGGGGACCTACGAGCAGTACTTC.

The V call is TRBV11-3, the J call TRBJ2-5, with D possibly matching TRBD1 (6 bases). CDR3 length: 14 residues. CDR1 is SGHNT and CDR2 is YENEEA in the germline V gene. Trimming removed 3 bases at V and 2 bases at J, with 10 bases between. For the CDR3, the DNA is TGTGCCAGCAGCTTGGCCACAGGGCAAGAGACCCAGTACTTC. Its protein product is CASSLATGQETQYF.

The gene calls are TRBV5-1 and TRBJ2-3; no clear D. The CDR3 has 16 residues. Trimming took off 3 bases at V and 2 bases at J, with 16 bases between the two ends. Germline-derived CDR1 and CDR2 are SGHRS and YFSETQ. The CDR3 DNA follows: TGCGCCAGCAGCTCGGGCAGCCCCTTTATCACAGATACGCAGTATTTT. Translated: CASSSGSPFITDTQYF.

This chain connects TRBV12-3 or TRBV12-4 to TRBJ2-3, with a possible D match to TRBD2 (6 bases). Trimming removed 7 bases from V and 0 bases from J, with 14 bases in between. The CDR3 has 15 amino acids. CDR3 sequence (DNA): TGTGCCAGCACCGTTTATGGGGGGAGCACAGATACGCAGTATTTT. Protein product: CASTVYGGSTDTQYF.

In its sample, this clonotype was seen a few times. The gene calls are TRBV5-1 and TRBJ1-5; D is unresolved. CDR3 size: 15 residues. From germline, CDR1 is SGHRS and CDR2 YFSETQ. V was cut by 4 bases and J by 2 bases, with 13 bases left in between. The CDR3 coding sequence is TGCGCCAGCAGCACGGGTCCAAGCGGCAATCAGCCCCAGCATTTT. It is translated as CASSTGPSGNQPQHF.

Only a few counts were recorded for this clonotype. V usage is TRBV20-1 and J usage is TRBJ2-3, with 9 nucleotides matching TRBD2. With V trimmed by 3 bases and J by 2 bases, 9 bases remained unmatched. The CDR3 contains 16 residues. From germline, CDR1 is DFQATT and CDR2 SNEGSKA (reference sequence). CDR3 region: CSARGGLAGTTDTQYF. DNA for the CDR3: TGCAGTGCTAGGGGGGGGCTAGCGGGAACCACAGATACGCAGTATTTT.